The 8 T cell receptor beta chains presented below share a single source sample, sequenced in a study of T-cell memory formation after mild COVID-19. TCRdb called the 5' RACE reads again in MiXCR, with one record for every CDR3 protein. The data hold about 470,000 distinct CDR3 sequences, with more than 20% observed a single time. Input material: PBMCs or a T cell subset sorted from them (not recorded which). The receptors originated from an adult woman who had mild COVID-19 (a few samples of this study predate the infection). Cell type and time point are not known.

V is TRBV7-8 and J is TRBJ2-3; D remains unclear. Looked up from germline, CDR1 is SGHVS and CDR2 is FQNEAQ. There are 14 residues in the CDR3. The ends were cut back, 2 bases at V and 5 bases at J, with 11 bases in the middle. This CDR3 is CASSLPPGGDTQYF. In nucleotides, the CDR3 is TGTGCCAGCAGCTTACCCCCCGGCGGAGATACGCAGTATTTT.

This clonotype was observed a handful of times. The chain recombines TRBV12-3 or TRBV12-4 with TRBJ2-1; D is unclear. Trimming left V 2 bases short and J 3 bases short, with 11 bases between. The CDR3 is 15 residues long. In nucleotides, the CDR3 is TGTGCCAGCAGTTTAAGGACCTCTTTCTACAATGAGCAGTTCTTC. Translated, it gives CASSLRTSFYNEQFF.

This clonotype was seen a few times. V usage is TRBV5-6 and J usage is TRBJ2-4, with D perhaps TRBD1 or TRBD2 (6 bases each). CDR1 is SGHDT, CDR2 YYEEEE, per germline. The V and J ends lost 3 bases and 3 bases respectively, with 13 bases between them. The CDR3 consists of 15 residues. For the CDR3, the DNA is TGTGCCAGCAGCTCGCCAGGGGACTTCAAAAACATTCAGTACTTC. Translated: CASSSPGDFKNIQYF.

This clonotype was picked up a small number of times. The chain links TRBV13 to TRBJ2-3, with 10 bases matching TRBD2. Losses at the gene ends were 2 bases for V and 2 bases for J; bases not matched to a gene: 10. The CDR3 is made up of 18 amino acids. Germline V lookup: CDR1 PRHDT, CDR2 FYEKMQ (reference sequence). Here the CDR3 reads CASSLRLAGDSYTDTQYF. The CDR3 bases are TGTGCCAGCAGCTTAAGACTAGCGGGCGACTCTTACACAGATACGCAGTATTTT.

V and J are TRBV9 and TRBJ1-3; TRBD1 agrees at 7 bases. CDR3 length equals 15 residues. Trimming at V came to 3 bases and at J to 4 bases, leaving 7 bases not matched to a gene. Germline V gene lookup returns CDR1 SGDLS and CDR2 YYNGEE. The CDR3: CASSGRGGRGNTIYF. The CDR3 DNA reads TGTGCCAGCAGCGGCCGAGGGGGCCGAGGAAACACCATATATTTT.

This sequence joins TRBV7-2 and TRBJ2-5; D not certain. Deletions cut 2 bases from V and 5 bases from J, with 15 bases between. Germline loops: CDR1 SGHTA, CDR2 FQGNSA. This CDR3 spans 15 amino acids. The CDR3 loop is CASSLSRGSQETQYF. The CDR3 region has the DNA TGTGCCAGCAGCTTATCCCGCGGAAGCCAGGAGACCCAGTACTTC. The full variable domain, completed using reference TRBV7-2 and TRBJ2-5, is GAGVSQSPSNKVTEKGKDVELRCDPISGHTALYWYRQSLGQGLEFLIYFQGNSAPDKSGLPSDRFSAERTGGSVSTLTIQRTQQEDSAVYLCASSLSRGSQETQYFGPGTRLLVL.

The chain combines TRBV11-3 with TRBJ2-5; tentative D call: TRBD2 (6 bases). The CDR3 covers 16 residues. CDR1 is SGHNT and CDR2 is YENEEA in the germline V gene. V was shortened by 5 bases and J by 3 bases, with 19 bases between the two germline ends. CDR3 DNA sequence: TGTGCCAGCAGCCCCCGGGGGATGGATTACGAAGAGACCCAGTACTTC. This codes for CASSPRGMDYEETQYF.

In the case of this clonotype: Lacking the conserved final phenylalanine or tryptophan, this CDR3 likely reflects a read error. The chain has TRBV5-8 and TRBJ1-6; a possible D gene is TRBD1 (6 bases). The CDR3 sequence is 15 residues long. Germline CDR1 SGHTS, CDR2 YDEGEE. The ends were cut back, 7 bases at V and 1 base at J, with 12 bases in the middle. The CDR3 reads CASEGGISYNSPLHL. The DNA of the CDR3 is TGTGCCAGCGAGGGGGGTATTTCCTATAATTCACCCCTCCACCTT.